A selection of T cell receptor beta chains follows, all from one sample in a study of vaccination effects on CD4 cells after COVID-19. No antigen is known for these receptors. TCRdb keeps only in-frame clones here, not all; method: immunoSEQ multiplex PCR. The sample shows nearly 30,000 clones, over 75% of them seen only once. The source was CD4+ T cells from PBMCs cultured with SARS-CoV-2 spike peptides, collected after COVID-19 vaccination. These TCRs come from a human donor who received a COVID-19 vaccine. Some clones in this sample may be carry-over from other donors' samples. CDR3s include the opening cysteine and the closing phenylalanine or tryptophan. The D gene is left open where the match is weak. A clone size is listed for some rows: how often the clone was seen (once, few, many), or a class if it is expanded.

few,TRBV11-2,NA,TRBJ2-5,TGTGCCAGCAGCTCCCCAGGGATTGGAGAGACCCAGTACTTC,CASSSPGIGETQYF
few,TRBV6-2/TRBV6-3,NA,TRBJ2-2,TGTGCCAGCAGCGACGAGACAGCAATCTCGGAGCTGTTTTTT,CASSDETAISELFF
NA,TRBV28,TRBD1,TRBJ1-5,TGTGCCAGCAGTTCCCGGGACAGGGGTCTTAGCAATCAGCCCCAGCATTTT,CASSSRDRGLSNQPQHF
NA,TRBV5-1,NA,TRBJ2-6,TGCGCCAGCAGCTTACAGGGAAACTCTGGGGCCAACGTCCTGACTTTC,CASSLQGNSGANVLTF
NA,TRBV6-5,NA,TRBJ1-1,TGTGCCAGCTGGGCGAACACTGAAGCTTTCTTT,CASWANTEAFF
NA,TRBV5-1,NA,TRBJ2-1,TGCGCCAGCAGCAGCCGGGGGCGTTACAATGAGCAGTTCTTC,CASSSRGRYNEQFF
NA,TRBV29-1,NA,TRBJ1-3,TGCAGCGTTGAAGGAGGGTGGGACACTTCTGGAAACACCATATATTTT,CSVEGGWDTSGNTIYF
NA,TRBV11-2,NA,TRBJ1-3,TGTGCCAGCAGCTTCTATTTGGGCTCTGGAAACACCATATATTTT,CASSFYLGSGNTIYF
few,TRBV29-1,NA,TRBJ2-3,TGCAGCGTTCGGGGAGGGGGGACCTTTAGCACAGATACGCAGTATTTT,CSVRGGGTFSTDTQYF
once,TRBV28,TRBD2,TRBJ2-1,TGTGCCAGCAGTTTACGGGGACTAGCGCCTGAGCAGTTCTTC,CASSLRGLAPEQFF
NA,TRBV6-2/TRBV6-3,NA,TRBJ1-4,TGTGCCAGCAGTCACCGGGCCGCCGTCGGTGAAAAACTGTTTTTT,CASSHRAAVGEKLFF
NA,TRBV4-1,NA,TRBJ2-5,TGCGCCAGCAGCCAAGGGGGATCGGAGGGGATAAAGACCCAGTACTTC,CASSQGGSEGIKTQYF
few,TRBV30,NA,TRBJ1-3,TGTGCCTGGAGTAGGGAACAGGGTAACGGAAACACCATATATTTT,CAWSREQGNGNTIYF
NA,TRBV29-1,NA,TRBJ2-3,TGCAGCGTTGTTAGGGGGATGGGCACAGATACGCAGTATTTT,CSVVRGMGTDTQYF
NA,TRBV7-7,TRBD1,TRBJ1-1,TGTGCCAGCAGTCCATGGACAGGCCAGAACACTGAAGCTTTCTTT,CASSPWTGQNTEAFF
NA,TRBV5-1,TRBD2,TRBJ2-1,TGCGCCAGCAGCTTGGGACTAGCGGGGGGGGATGAGCAGTTCTTC,CASSLGLAGGDEQFF
NA,TRBV6-5,NA,TRBJ1-5,TGTGCCAGCAAAGTAGAGGGGGACAGCAATCAGCCCCAGCATTTT,CASKVEGDSNQPQHF
NA,TRBV5-1,NA,TRBJ2-1,TGCGCCAGCAGCCCAGGACCGAGCTCCTACAATGAGCAGTTCTTC,CASSPGPSSYNEQFF
NA,TRBV5-8,NA,TRBJ1-2,TGTGCCAGCAGCTTGGTCGTGGCTAAGTATGGCTACACCTTC,CASSLVVAKYGYTF
NA,TRBV18,NA,TRBJ2-3,TGTGCCAGCTCACCCCTGAGCATGGGGGATACGCAGTATTTT,CASSPLSMGDTQYF
NA,TRBV12-5,TRBD2,TRBJ2-3,TGTGCTAGTGGCGGGGGACTAGCGGGGGGCGTAGCAGATACGCAGTATTTT,CASGGGLAGGVADTQYF
NA,TRBV6-4,NA,TRBJ1-2,TGTGCCAGCAGTGCCCGTCGACGCCGAAGGGAAGGCTACACCTTC,CASSARRRRREGYTF
NA,TRBV24-1,NA,TRBJ1-5,TGTGCCACCAGTGACCGACGGTATAGCAATCAGCCCCAGCATTTT,CATSDRRYSNQPQHF
NA,TRBV19,NA,TRBJ1-1,TGTGCCAGTAGTATTGCGGGTTTCTACACTGAAGCTTTCTTT,CASSIAGFYTEAFF
few,TRBV4-3,NA,TRBJ1-2,TGCGCCAGCAGCCAAGATTACTATGGCTACACCTTC,CASSQDYYGYTF
once,TRBV5-1,NA,TRBJ1-1,TGCGCCAGCAGCTTGGCCGGCACCGGGGCAGAGACTGAAGCTTTCTTT,CASSLAGTGAETEAFF
NA,TRBV5-6,NA,TRBJ2-6,TGTGCCAGCAGCGACAGACATTCGGCCTCTGTGGCCAACGTCCTGACTTTC,CASSDRHSASVANVLTF
once,TRBV5-1,TRBD1,TRBJ1-2,TGCGCCAGCAGCCGTATGACAGGGCCTGCGAAGGGCTACACCTTC,CASSRMTGPAKGYTF
NA,TRBV3-1/TRBV3-2,TRBD2,TRBJ2-3,TGTGCCAGCAGCCGTAGCGGGGGGTTCTCAGATACGCAGTATTTT,CASSRSGGFSDTQYF
once,TRBV5-6,NA,TRBJ2-5,TGTGCCAGCAGCTCGGTGGGGCGGATCCAAGAGACCCAGTACTTC,CASSSVGRIQETQYF
NA,TRBV28,NA,TRBJ1-5,TGTGCCAGCAATGGTAGCAATCAGCCCCAGCATTTT,CASNGSNQPQHF
NA,TRBV2,NA,TRBJ1-4,TGTGCCAGCAGTGGTAACCCACCCGGGGCAACTAATGAAAAACTGTTTTTT,CASSGNPPGATNEKLFF
medium-sized,TRBV12-3/TRBV12-4,NA,TRBJ1-3,TGTGCCAGCAGTTCCGGCAACACCATATATTTT,CASSSGNTIYF
NA,TRBV9,TRBD2,TRBJ2-2,TGTGCCAGCAGCGCTGGACTAGCGGGGGGAAACACCGGGGAGCTGTTTTTT,CASSAGLAGGNTGELFF
NA,TRBV4-1,NA,TRBJ2-1,TGCGCCAGCAGCCAAGATAGGGCAGGACCCTACAATGAGCAGTTCTTC,CASSQDRAGPYNEQFF
medium-sized,TRBV14,NA,TRBJ2-3,TGTGCCAGCAGCCAAGTGCAGGGAGGCCTAACAGATACGCAGTATTTT,CASSQVQGGLTDTQYF
NA,TRBV5-1,NA,TRBJ2-1,TGCGCCAGCAGCTTGTGGGGGAAGCAGTTCTTC,CASSLWGKQFF
NA,TRBV18,NA,TRBJ2-3,TGTGCCAGCTCACGTGCCAGGGGAACAGATACGCAGTATTTT,CASSRARGTDTQYF
NA,TRBV9,NA,TRBJ2-3,TGTGCCAGCAGCAAGAGACAGTTCATCGGAGATACGCAGTATTTT,CASSKRQFIGDTQYF
NA,TRBV2,TRBD1,TRBJ1-2,TGTGCCAGCAGCTTAGGGACAGCAGGTGGTGGCTACACCTTC,CASSLGTAGGGYTF
NA,TRBV9,NA,TRBJ2-3,TGTGCCAGCACCAAGTCAGAACGGGGACCCGGCACAGATACGCAGTATTTT,CASTKSERGPGTDTQYF
NA,TRBV11-2,NA,TRBJ1-5,TGTGCCAGCAGCTTAGTATCTCTGGGGACGGATAGCAATCAGCCCCAGCATTTT,CASSLVSLGTDSNQPQHF
NA,TRBV6-2/TRBV6-3,TRBD1,TRBJ1-5,TGTGCCAGCAGTATCGACAGGGACAATCAGCCCCAGCATTTT,CASSIDRDNQPQHF
NA,TRBV7-2,NA,TRBJ2-1,TGTGCCAGCAGCCGAGACAGCACGGAGCCGCAGTTCTTC,CASSRDSTEPQFF